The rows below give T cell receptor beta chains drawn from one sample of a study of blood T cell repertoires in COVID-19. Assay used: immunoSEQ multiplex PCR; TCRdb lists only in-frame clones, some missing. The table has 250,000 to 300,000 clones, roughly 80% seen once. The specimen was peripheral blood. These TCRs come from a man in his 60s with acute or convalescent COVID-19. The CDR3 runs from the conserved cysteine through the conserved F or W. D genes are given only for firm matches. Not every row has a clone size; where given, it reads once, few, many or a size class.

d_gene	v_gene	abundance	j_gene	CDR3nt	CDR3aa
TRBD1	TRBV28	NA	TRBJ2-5	TGTGCCAGCAGTTTACGATCGGGGACAGGGTTCGAGGAGACCCAGTACTTC	CASSLRSGTGFEETQYF
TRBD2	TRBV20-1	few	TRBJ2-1	TGCAGTGCTAGTCAGGCCGGGAGGGGTGGCAGTGAGCAGTTCTTC	CSASQAGRGGSEQFF
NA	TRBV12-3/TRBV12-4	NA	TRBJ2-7	TGTGCCAGCAGTTTTCGCGGGTCGGGAGTAGAGTACTTC	CASSFRGSGVEYF
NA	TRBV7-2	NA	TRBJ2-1	TGTGCCAGCAGCCCGATATGGGGCCCGAAGACAGATGAGCAGTTCTTC	CASSPIWGPKTDEQFF
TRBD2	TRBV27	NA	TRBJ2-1	TGTGCCAGCAGTCCCCGGACTAGCGGGAGTAGTGATGAGCAGTTCTTC	CASSPRTSGSSDEQFF
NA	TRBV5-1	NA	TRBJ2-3	TGCGCCAGCAGCGGAGGCAATCCTCGTGCAGATACGCAGTATTTT	CASSGGNPRADTQYF
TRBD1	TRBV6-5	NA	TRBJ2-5	TGTGCCAGCAGTTACTCCGGACAGGGACTAGAGACCCAGTACTTC	CASSYSGQGLETQYF
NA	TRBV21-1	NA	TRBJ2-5	TGTGCCAGCAGTCGTCTACCGGGGTTAGAGACCCAGTACTTC	CASSRLPGLETQYF
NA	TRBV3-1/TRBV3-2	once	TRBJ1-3	TGTGCCAGCAGCCAAAGGGGCAGCTCTGGAAACACCATATATTTT	CASSQRGSSGNTIYF
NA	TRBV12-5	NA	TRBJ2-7	TGTGCTAGTGGTCCCAGGACAGCTGCAACCTACGAGCAGTACTTC	CASGPRTAATYEQYF
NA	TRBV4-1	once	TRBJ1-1	TGCGCCAGCAGCCAAGAGACAGCTGTCATGAACACTGAAGCTTTCTTT	CASSQETAVMNTEAFF
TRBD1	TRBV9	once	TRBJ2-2	TGTGCCAGCAGCCTCCGACAGGGGGCGACCGGGGAGCTGTTTTTT	CASSLRQGATGELFF
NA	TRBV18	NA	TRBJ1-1	TGTGCCAGCTCAACATACAGGGAAACTGAAGCTTTCTTT	CASSTYRETEAFF
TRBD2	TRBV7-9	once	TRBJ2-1	TGTGCCAGCAGCTTAGTAGAGCGGGAGGGCAATGAGCAGTTCTTC	CASSLVEREGNEQFF
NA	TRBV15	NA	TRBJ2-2	TGTGCCACCAGCAGAGATCAACCAGCGCCCACCGGGGAGCTGTTTTTT	CATSRDQPAPTGELFF
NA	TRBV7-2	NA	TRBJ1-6	TGTGCCAGCAATTGGGAGGGGACCAATTCACCCCTCCACTTT	CASNWEGTNSPLHF
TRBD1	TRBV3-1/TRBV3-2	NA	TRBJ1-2	TGTGCCAGCAGCCAATCGACAGGGTATGGCTACACCTTC	CASSQSTGYGYTF
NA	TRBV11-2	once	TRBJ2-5	TGTGCCAGCAGCCAAAGTACAGCAAGGGAGACCCAGTACTTC	CASSQSTARETQYF
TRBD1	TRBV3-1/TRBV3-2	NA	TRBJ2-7	TGTGCCAGCAGCCAAGCCGGGACAGGGGTCTACGAGCAGTACTTC	CASSQAGTGVYEQYF
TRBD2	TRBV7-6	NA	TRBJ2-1	TGTGCCAGCAGCTTACTGACTAGCGGGGGGGCCAATGAGCAGTTCTTC	CASSLLTSGGANEQFF
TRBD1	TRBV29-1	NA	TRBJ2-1	TGCAGCGTTGATTCCCAGGGGGATGAGCAGTTCTTC	CSVDSQGDEQFF
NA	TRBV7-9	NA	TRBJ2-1	TGTGCCAGCAGTCAACAGGGTCAACGGTTACGTGAGCAGTTCTTC	CASSQQGQRLREQFF
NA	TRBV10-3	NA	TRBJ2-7	TGTGCCATCTCATCGGGTCAGGGAACCTACGAGCAGTACTTC	CAISSGQGTYEQYF
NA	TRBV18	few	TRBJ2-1	TGTGCCAGCTCCCCTTACGTAGCACAGGACTCCTACAATGAGCAGTTCTTC	CASSPYVAQDSYNEQFF
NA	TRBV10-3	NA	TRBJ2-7	TGTGCCATCAGTGCTTCCCGGGACGAGCAGTACTTC	CAISASRDEQYF
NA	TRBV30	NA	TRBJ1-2	TGTGCCTGGAGCCGGAGACAGGGCTACACCTTC	CAWSRRQGYTF
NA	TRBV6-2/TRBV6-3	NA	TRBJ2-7	TGTGCCAGCAGTTACTCCTCAGGGGCCGCCTACGAGCAGTACTTC	CASSYSSGAAYEQYF
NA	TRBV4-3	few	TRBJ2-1	TGCGCCAGCAGTCCCCTAGCGCTTTACAATGAGCAGTTCTTC	CASSPLALYNEQFF
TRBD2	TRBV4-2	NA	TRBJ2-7	TGTGCCAGTAGCCAAGAACTAGCGGGAGGAGACGAGCAGTACTTC	CASSQELAGGDEQYF
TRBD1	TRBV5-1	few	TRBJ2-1	TGCGCCAGCAGCCCCTATAACCCCGGCGGGACAGGGCAGTTCTTC	CASSPYNPGGTGQFF
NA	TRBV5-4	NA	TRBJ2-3	TGTGCCAGCAGCTACCCGGCAGATACGCAGTATTTT	CASSYPADTQYF
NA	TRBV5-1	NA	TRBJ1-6	TGCGCCAGCAGCGGCCGGGAAATGGAAAATTCACCCCTCCACTTT	CASSGREMENSPLHF
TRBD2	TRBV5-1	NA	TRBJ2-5	TGCGCCAGCAGCACGGGGACTAGCGCACGAGAGACCCAGTACTTC	CASSTGTSARETQYF
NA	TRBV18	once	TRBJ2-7	TGTGCCAGCTCACCACCGACCCTAGTCTACGAGCAGTACTTC	CASSPPTLVYEQYF
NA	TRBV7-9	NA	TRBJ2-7	TGTGCCAGCAGCTTAAGGCAGGGAATGGTGTACGAGCAGTACTTC	CASSLRQGMVYEQYF
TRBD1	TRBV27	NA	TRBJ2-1	TGTGCCAGCAGTTCGACAGGGGGCCGGAATGAGCAGTTCTTC	CASSSTGGRNEQFF
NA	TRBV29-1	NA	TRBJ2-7	TGCAGCGTGGTGACAGTCCGGGAGCAGTACTTC	CSVVTVREQYF
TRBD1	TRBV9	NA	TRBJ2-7	TGTGCCAGCAGCATTATGACCGGGACAGGGGGCGGCTACGAGCAGTACTTC	CASSIMTGTGGGYEQYF
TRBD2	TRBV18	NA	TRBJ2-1	TGTGCCAGCTCACCAGGAGCGGGGGGCACTACCTACAATGAGCAGTTCTTC	CASSPGAGGTTYNEQFF
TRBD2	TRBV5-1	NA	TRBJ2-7	TGCGCCAGCAGCTTGGGCCATTCTAGCGGACTCTCCTACGAGCAGTACTTC	CASSLGHSSGLSYEQYF
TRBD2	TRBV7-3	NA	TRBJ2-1	TGTGCCAGCAGCTTATCTAGCGGGACCGCCAATGAGCAGTTCTTC	CASSLSSGTANEQFF
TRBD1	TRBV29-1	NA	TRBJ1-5	TGCAGCGTCGCGGACAGGGGTGCGAGTCAGCCCCAGCATTTT	CSVADRGASQPQHF
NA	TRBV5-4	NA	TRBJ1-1	TGTGCCAGCAGCTTGCCACGCCACAGGGAGACTGAAGCTTTCTTT	CASSLPRHRETEAFF
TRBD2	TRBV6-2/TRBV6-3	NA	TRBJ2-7	TGTGCCAGCAGTCCCGGGACTAGCGGCACCTACGAGCAGTACTTC	CASSPGTSGTYEQYF
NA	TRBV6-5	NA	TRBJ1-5	TGTGCCAGCAGCCTGGACAGAAATCAGCCCCAGCATTTT	CASSLDRNQPQHF